This T cell receptor (beta chain) was recovered during a study of CD8+CD57+ T cells in acquired aplastic anemia. TCR beta VDJ and CDR3 profiling used genomic DNA as template. From the reads, TCRdb called clonotypes with MiXCR, one entry per CDR3 protein. The data contain approximately 150,000 distinct CDR3 sequences, around 48% of them seen just once; the ten biggest clones take up more than 0.95%. The patients chosen for sequencing had shown expansion of CD8+CD57+ cells (detected by flow cytometry). This sequence originates from a human donor with aplastic anemia. The sequencing input was sorted CD4+, CD8+, or CD8+CD57+ T cells (not recorded which) from PBMCs.

CDR3 bases: TGCGCCAGCAGCCCTTATCAGGGGGCGACAGATACGCAGTATTTT. Its protein product is CASSPYQGATDTQYF. The V call is TRBV5-1, the J call TRBJ2-3; 8 bases line up with TRBD1. Germline V CDR1 and CDR2: SGHRS, YFSETQ. This CDR3 spans 15 amino acids. The trim removed 4 bases at V and 3 bases at J, leaving 7 bases unmatched.